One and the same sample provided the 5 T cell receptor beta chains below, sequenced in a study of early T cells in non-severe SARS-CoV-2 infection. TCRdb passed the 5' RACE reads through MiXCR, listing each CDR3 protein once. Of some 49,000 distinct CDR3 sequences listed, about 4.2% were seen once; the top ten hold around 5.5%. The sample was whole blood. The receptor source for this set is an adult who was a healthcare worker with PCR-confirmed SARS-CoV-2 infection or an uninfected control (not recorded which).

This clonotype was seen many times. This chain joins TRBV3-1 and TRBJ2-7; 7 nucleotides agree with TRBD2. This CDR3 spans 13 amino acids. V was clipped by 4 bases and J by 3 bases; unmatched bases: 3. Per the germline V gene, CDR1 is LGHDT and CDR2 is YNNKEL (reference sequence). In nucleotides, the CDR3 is TGTGCCAGCAGCCTCGGGACTAACTACGAGCAGTACTTC. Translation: CASSLGTNYEQYF.

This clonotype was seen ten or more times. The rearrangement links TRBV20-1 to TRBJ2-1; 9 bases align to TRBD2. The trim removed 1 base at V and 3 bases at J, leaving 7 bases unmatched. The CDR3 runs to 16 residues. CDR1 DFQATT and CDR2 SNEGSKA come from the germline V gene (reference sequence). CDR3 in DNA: TGCAGTGCTAGAGGTTTAGCGGGAGTTCACTACAATGAGCAGTTCTTC. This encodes CSARGLAGVHYNEQFF.

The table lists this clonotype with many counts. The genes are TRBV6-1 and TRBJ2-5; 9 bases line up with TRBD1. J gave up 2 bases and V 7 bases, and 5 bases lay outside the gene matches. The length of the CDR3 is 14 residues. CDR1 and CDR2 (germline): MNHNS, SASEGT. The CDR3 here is CASTPDRGQETQYF. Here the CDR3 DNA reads TGTGCCAGCACCCCGGACAGGGGTCAAGAGACCCAGTACTTC.

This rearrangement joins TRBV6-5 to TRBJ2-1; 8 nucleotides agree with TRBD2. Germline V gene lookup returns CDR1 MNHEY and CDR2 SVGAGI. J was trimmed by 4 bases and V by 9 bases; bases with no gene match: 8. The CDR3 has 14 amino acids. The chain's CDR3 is CASKAGDNYNEQFF. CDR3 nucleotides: TGTGCCAGTAAAGCGGGGGACAATTACAATGAGCAGTTCTTC.

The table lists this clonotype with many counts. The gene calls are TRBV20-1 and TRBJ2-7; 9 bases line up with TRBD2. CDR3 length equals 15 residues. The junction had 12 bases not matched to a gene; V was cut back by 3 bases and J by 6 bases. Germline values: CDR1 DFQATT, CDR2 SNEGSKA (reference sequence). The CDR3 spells CSAREEAGGYPEQYF. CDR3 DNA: TGCAGTGCTAGGGAGGAAGCGGGAGGTTACCCCGAGCAGTACTTC.